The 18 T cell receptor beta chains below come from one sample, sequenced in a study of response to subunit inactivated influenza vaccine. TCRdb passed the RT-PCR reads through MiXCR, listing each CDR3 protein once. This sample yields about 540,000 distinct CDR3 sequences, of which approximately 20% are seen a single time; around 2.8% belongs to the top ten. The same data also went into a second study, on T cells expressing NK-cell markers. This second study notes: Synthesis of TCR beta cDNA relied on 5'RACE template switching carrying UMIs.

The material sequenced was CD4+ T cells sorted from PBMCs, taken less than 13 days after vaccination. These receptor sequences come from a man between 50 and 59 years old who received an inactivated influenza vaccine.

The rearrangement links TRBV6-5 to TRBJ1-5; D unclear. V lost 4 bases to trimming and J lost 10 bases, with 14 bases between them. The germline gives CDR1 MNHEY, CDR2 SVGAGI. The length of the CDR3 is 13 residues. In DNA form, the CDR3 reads TGTGCCAGCAGTTCACAGAGAATCAACCCCCAGCATTTT. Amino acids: CASSSQRINPQHF.

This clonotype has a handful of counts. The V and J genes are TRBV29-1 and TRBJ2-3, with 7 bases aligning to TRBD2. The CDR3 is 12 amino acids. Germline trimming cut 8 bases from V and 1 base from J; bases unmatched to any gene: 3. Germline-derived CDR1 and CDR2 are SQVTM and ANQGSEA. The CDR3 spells CSQAGGTDTQYF. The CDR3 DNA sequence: TGCAGCCAGGCGGGAGGCACAGATACGCAGTATTTT.

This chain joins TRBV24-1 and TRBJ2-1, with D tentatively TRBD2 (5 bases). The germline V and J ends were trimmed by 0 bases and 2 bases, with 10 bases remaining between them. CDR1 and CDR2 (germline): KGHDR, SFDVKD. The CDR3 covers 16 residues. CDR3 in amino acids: CATSDLPGSPYNEQFF. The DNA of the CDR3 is TGTGCCACCAGTGATTTGCCGGGGAGTCCCTACAATGAGCAGTTCTTC.

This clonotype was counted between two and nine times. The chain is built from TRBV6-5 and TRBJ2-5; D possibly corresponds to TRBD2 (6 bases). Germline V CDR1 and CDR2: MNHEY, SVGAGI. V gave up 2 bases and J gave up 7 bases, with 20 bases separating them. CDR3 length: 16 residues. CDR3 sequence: CASSYGTSGSGGTQYF. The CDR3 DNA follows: TGTGCCAGCAGTTACGGGACCTCCGGGAGTGGGGGGACCCAGTACTTC.

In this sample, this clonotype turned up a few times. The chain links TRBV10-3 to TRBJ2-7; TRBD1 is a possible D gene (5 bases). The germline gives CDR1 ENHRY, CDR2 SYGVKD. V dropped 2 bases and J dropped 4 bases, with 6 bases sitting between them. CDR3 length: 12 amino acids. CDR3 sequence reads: CAISEDSYEQYF. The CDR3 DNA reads TGTGCCATCAGTGAGGACAGTTACGAGCAGTACTTC.

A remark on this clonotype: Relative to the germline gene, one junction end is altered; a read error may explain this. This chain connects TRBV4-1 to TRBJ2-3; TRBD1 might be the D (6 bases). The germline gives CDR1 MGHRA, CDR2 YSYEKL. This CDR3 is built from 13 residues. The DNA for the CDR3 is TGTGCCAGGGGCCCCGGGCCCATAGATACGCAGTATTTT. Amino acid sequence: CARGPGPIDTQYF.

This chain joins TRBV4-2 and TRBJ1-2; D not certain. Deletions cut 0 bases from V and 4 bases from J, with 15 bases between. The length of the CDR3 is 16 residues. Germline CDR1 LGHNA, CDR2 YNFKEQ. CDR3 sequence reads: CASSQDPRQPSYGYTF. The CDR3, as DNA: TGTGCCAGCAGCCAAGACCCCCGCCAGCCCAGCTATGGCTACACCTTC.

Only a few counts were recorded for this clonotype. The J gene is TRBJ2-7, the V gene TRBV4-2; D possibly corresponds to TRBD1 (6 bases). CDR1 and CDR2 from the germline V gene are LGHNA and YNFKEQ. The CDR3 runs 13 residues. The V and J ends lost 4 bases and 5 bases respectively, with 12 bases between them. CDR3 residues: CASSRVPGDEQYF. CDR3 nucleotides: TGTGCCAGCAGCCGAGTCCCAGGGGACGAGCAGTACTTC.

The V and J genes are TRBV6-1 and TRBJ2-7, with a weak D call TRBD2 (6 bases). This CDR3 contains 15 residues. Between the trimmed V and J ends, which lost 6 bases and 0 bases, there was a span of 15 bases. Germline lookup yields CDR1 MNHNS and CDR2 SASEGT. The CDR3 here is CASRTKPGASYEQYF. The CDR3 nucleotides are TGTGCCAGCAGGACAAAACCGGGAGCCTCCTACGAGCAGTACTTC.

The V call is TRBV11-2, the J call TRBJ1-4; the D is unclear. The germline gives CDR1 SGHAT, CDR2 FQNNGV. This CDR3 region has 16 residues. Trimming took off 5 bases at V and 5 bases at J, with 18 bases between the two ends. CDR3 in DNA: TGTGCCAGCAGCGAACGGTTTTGGACTGGGAATGAAAAACTGTTTTTT. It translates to CASSERFWTGNEKLFF.

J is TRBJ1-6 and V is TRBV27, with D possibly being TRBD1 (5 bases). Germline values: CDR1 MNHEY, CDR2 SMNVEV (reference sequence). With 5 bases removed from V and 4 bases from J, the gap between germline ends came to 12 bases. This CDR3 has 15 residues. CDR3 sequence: CASSGRKGYNSPLHF. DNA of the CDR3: TGTGCCAGCAGTGGGCGAAAGGGGTATAATTCACCCCTCCACTTT.

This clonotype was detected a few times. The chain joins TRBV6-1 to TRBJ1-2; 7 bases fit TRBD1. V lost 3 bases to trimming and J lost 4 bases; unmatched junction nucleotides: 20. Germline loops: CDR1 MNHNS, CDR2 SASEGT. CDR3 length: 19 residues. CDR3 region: CASSDWVGTETFRGYGYTF. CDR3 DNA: TGTGCCAGCAGTGATTGGGTCGGGACAGAAACCTTCAGAGGCTATGGCTACACCTTC.

CDR3 coding DNA: TGTGCCAGCAGCTTTTGGGGGTCCGGGGAGCTGTTTTTT. This gives the protein CASSFWGSGELFF. The chain is built from TRBV7-9 and TRBJ2-2; D might be TRBD1 or TRBD2, each matching 5 bases. V lost 3 bases and J lost 6, with 8 bases in between. The germline CDR1 and CDR2 sequences are SEHNR and FQNEAQ (reference sequence). The CDR3 length is 13 residues.

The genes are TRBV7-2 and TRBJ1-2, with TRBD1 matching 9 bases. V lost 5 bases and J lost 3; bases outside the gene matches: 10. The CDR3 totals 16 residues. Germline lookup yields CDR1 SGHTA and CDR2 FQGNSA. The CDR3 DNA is TGTGCCAGCAGCCAAAGTTTTAGGACAGGGGACTATGGCTACACCTTC. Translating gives CASSQSFRTGDYGYTF.

DNA of the CDR3: TGTGCCAGCAGCTTAGAGGTCCCGGGGACGAACACCGGGGAGCTGTTTTTT. It yields the protein CASSLEVPGTNTGELFF. The chain recombines TRBV7-6 with TRBJ2-2, with TRBD2 as a possible D gene (5 bases). There are 17 residues in the CDR3. Germline loops: CDR1 SGHVS, CDR2 FNYEAQ. Between the trimmed V and J ends, which lost 1 base and 0 bases, there was a span of 12 bases. The complete variable domain, with remaining parts taken from reference TRBV7-6 and TRBJ2-2, reads GAGVSQSPRYKVTKRGQDVALRCDPISGHVSLYWYRQALGQGPEFLTYFNYEAQQDKSGLPNDRFSAERPEGSISTLTIQRTEQRDSAMYRCASSLEVPGTNTGELFFGEGSRLTVL.

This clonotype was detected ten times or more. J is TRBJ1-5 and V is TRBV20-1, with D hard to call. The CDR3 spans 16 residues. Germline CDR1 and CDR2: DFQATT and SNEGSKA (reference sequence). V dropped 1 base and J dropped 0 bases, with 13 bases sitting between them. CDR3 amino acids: CSARAEWENSNQPQHF. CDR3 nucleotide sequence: TGCAGTGCTAGAGCCGAATGGGAGAATAGCAATCAGCCCCAGCATTTT.

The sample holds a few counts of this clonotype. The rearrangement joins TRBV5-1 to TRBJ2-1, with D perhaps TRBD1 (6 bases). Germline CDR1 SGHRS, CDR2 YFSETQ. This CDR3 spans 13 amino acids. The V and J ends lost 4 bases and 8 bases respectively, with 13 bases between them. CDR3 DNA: TGCGCCAGCAGCGTCGAACAGGGTGATGAGCAGTTCTTC. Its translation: CASSVEQGDEQFF.

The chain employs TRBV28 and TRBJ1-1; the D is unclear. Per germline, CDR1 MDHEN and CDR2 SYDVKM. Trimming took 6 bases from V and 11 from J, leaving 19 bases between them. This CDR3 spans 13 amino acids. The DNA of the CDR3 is TGTGCCAGCAGCCTCCGTCCCATTCGGACGGCTTTCTTT. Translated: CASSLRPIRTAFF.